What follows are 20 T cell receptor beta chains derived from one specimen sequenced in a study of beta chain features in type 1 diabetes (dated by TCRdb to between 2018 and 2020). Library preparation used the immunoSEQ multiplex PCR assay. All of the isolated RNA was reverse transcribed with the High Capacity cDNA Reverse Transcription Kit, so expressed TCRB transcripts were sequenced. The source is immuneACCESS, and TCRdb retained only in-frame sequences with V and J called. Part of the clones is not carried over; for the studies checked, unresolved V genes explain less than half of this, and the remainder is unexplained. This sample is represented by under 250,000 clones; 25% to 35% of them were singletons. Approximately 4% of the sample is taken by the ten largest. Sequenced material: central memory CD4+ T cells from blood. Every receptor here comes from a man between 25 and 39 years old in good health.

The chain carries TRBV7-2 and TRBJ2-1; possibly TRBD2 for D (6 bases). CDR1 is SGHTA and CDR2 is FQGNSA in the germline V gene. The V end lost 0 bases, the J end lost 0 bases, and 12 bases lay between the germline ends. CDR3 length equals 17 residues. In DNA form, the CDR3 reads TGTGCCAGCAGCTTAGCGCGGGCTAGCGTCTCCTACAATGAGCAGTTCTTC. This encodes CASSLARASVSYNEQFF. Using reference TRBV7-2 and TRBJ2-1 for the parts outside the CDR3, the full variable domain is GAGVSQSPSNKVTEKGKDVELRCDPISGHTALYWYRQSLGQGLEFLIYFQGNSAPDKSGLPSDRFSAERTGGSVSTLTIQRTQQEDSAVYLCASSLARASVSYNEQFFGPGTRLTVL.

The J gene is TRBJ2-7, the V gene TRBV7-8; 11 nucleotides line up with TRBD2. This CDR3 region has 17 residues. V shed 0 bases, J shed 1 base, and the junction held 5 bases outside the gene matches. The germline V gene has CDR1 SGHVS and CDR2 FQNEAQ. CDR3 in DNA: TGTGCCAGCAGCTTAGCGTCTAGCGGGAGGACTTCCTACGAGCAGTACTTC. Translating gives CASSLASSGRTSYEQYF.

The chain has TRBV29-1 and TRBJ1-1; a weak D match, TRBD1 (6 bases). This CDR3 is built from 12 residues. In germline, CDR1 is SQVTM, CDR2 ANQGSEA. The V and J ends lost 7 bases and 5 bases respectively, with 14 bases between them. CDR3 bases: TGCAGCGCCGGAGGGGGGCGGACTGAAGCTTTCTTT. This gives the protein CSAGGGRTEAFF. Combining the CDR3 with reference TRBV29-1 and TRBJ1-1 gives the whole variable domain SAVISQKPSRDICQRGTSLTIQCQVDSQVTMMFWYRQQPGQSLTLIATANQGSEATYESGFVIDKFPISRPNLTFSTLTVSNMSPEDSSIYLCSAGGGRTEAFFGQGTRLTVV.

The V and J genes are TRBV7-9 and TRBJ2-7; D gene unclear. The V gene's germline CDR1 is SEHNR and CDR2 FQNEAQ (reference sequence). The CDR3 spans 13 residues. Trimming took off 5 bases at V and 2 bases at J, with 10 bases between the two ends. CDR3 residues: CASSPGPPYEQYF. CDR3 DNA: TGTGCCAGCAGCCCAGGACCCCCCTACGAGCAGTACTTC. Using reference TRBV7-9 and TRBJ2-7 for the parts outside the CDR3, the full variable domain is DTGVSQNPRHKITKRGQNVTFRCDPISEHNRLYWYRQTLGQGPEFLTYFQNEAQLEKSRLLSDRFSAERPKGSFSTLEIQRTEQGDSAMYLCASSPGPPYEQYFGPGTRLTVT.

The sample holds a few counts of this clone. The chain links TRBV9 to TRBJ2-3, with D unresolved. V lost 3 bases, J lost 4 bases, and 6 bases lay in between. The germline V gene encodes CDR1 SGDLS and CDR2 YYNGEE. The CDR3 contains 12 residues. The CDR3 DNA reads TGTGCCAGCAGCGAGCAGGCAGATACGCAGTATTTT. Residues: CASSEQADTQYF.

This clone came up many times. The chain's CDR3 is CASTAQGARGNTIYF. Here the CDR3 DNA reads TGTGCCAGCACTGCACAGGGGGCGCGTGGAAACACCATATATTTT. J is TRBJ1-3 and V is TRBV2; 9 nucleotides align to TRBD1. Trimming cost V 7 bases and J 3 bases; bases outside gene matches: 7. The V gene's germline CDR1 is SNHLY and CDR2 FYNNEI. This CDR3 is 15 amino acids long.

This clone was observed many times. The rearrangement links TRBV10-2 to TRBJ2-7, with TRBD2 identical over 8 bases. Trimming cost V 5 bases and J 0 bases; bases outside gene matches: 6. In germline, CDR1 is WSHSY, CDR2 SAAADI. The CDR3 is 15 amino acids. CDR3 in amino acids: CASSYVAGSSYEQYF. The CDR3 nucleotides read TGCGCCAGCAGTTACGTAGCGGGAAGCTCCTACGAGCAGTACTTC.

The CDR3 coding sequence is TGTGCCAGCAGTTTCAGAGTCCGGGACATCTTACACGGGCGCACCGGGGAGCTGTTTTTT. Encoded protein: CASSFRVRDILHGRTGELFF. The chain combines TRBV28 with TRBJ2-2, with D possibly TRBD1 on 6 matching bases. The length of the CDR3 is 20 residues. Per the germline V gene, CDR1 is MDHEN and CDR2 is SYDVKM. Trimming took off 3 bases at V and 4 bases at J, with 27 bases between the two ends. The full variable domain, rest sourced from reference TRBV28 and TRBJ2-2, is DVKVTQSSRYLVKRTGEKVFLECVQDMDHENMFWYRQDPGLGLRLIYFSYDVKMKEKGDIPEGYSVSREKKERFSLILESASTNQTSMYLCASSFRVRDILHGRTGELFFGEGSRLTVL.

This clone was counted at least ten times. The rearrangement joins TRBV19 to TRBJ2-5, with TRBD2 matching 7 bases. CDR3 length equals 16 residues. J gave up 1 base and V 5 bases, and 10 bases lay outside the gene matches. Germline CDR1 LNHDA, CDR2 SQIVND (reference sequence). The CDR3 region has the DNA TGTGCCAGTAGTGCGAGCCCGGGACTACTCCAAGAGACCCAGTACTTC. It yields the protein CASSASPGLLQETQYF.

The V call is TRBV7-8, the J call TRBJ2-3; D tentatively fits TRBD1 or TRBD2 (6 bases each). Trimming left V 6 bases short and J 6 bases short, with 13 bases between. The CDR3 contains 13 residues. The germline gives CDR1 SGHVS, CDR2 FQNEAQ. The CDR3 coding sequence is TGTGCCAGCAGTCCTGTGGGGGGCGATACGCAGTATTTT. The encoded protein is CASSPVGGDTQYF.

V is TRBV25-1 and J is TRBJ2-1, with 9 nucleotides matching TRBD1. Germline CDR1 and CDR2: MGHDK and SYGVNS. This CDR3 region has 16 residues. The J segment lost 3 bases and the V segment lost 3 bases, leaving 6 bases of the junction unmatched. The CDR3: CASSDWGQGSYNEQFF. The CDR3, as DNA: TGTGCCAGCAGTGACTGGGGACAGGGTAGCTACAATGAGCAGTTCTTC.

The V gene is TRBV7-2, the J gene TRBJ2-1; TRBD2 matches 10 bases. Unmatched junction bases numbered 5, after V lost 2 bases and J lost 7 bases. Per germline, CDR1 SGHTA and CDR2 FQGNSA. This CDR3 region has 15 residues. The CDR3 here is CASSLLAGVKNEQFF. The CDR3 bases are TGTGCCAGCAGCTTACTAGCGGGAGTGAAGAATGAGCAGTTCTTC.

This clone was found a few times. The junction departs from the called germline gene at one end, perhaps through a read error. The V and J genes are TRBV10-3 and TRBJ1-5; D is unclear. The CDR3 runs to 13 residues. From germline, CDR1 is ENHRY and CDR2 SYGVKD. CDR3 region: CAITENSNQPQHF. DNA for the CDR3: TGTGCCATCACTGAGAATAGCAATCAGCCCCAGCATTTT.

The CDR3 protein is CASSPDASYEQYF. The CDR3 DNA is TGCGCCAGCAGCCCGGACGCTTCCTACGAGCAGTACTTC. The V call is TRBV5-1, the J call TRBJ2-7, with unresolved D. Between the trimmed V and J ends, which lost 4 bases and 1 base, there was a span of 9 bases. The germline gives CDR1 SGHRS, CDR2 YFSETQ. The CDR3 runs to 13 residues.

This chain links TRBV7-8 with TRBJ1-5; D remains unclear. The CDR3 covers 15 residues. With 5 bases removed from V and 3 bases from J, the gap between germline ends came to 14 bases. CDR1 is SGHVS, CDR2 FQNEAQ, per germline. The CDR3 DNA follows: TGTGCCAGCAGCCTTTCTACGGGGAACAATCAGCCCCAGCATTTT. This codes for CASSLSTGNNQPQHF.

The chain recombines TRBV29-1 with TRBJ2-1; 8 nucleotides align to TRBD1. The CDR3 length is 16 residues. In germline, CDR1 is SQVTM, CDR2 ANQGSEA. J was trimmed by 4 bases and V by 1 base; bases with no gene match: 9. The CDR3 sequence: CSVEGGRQGSYNEQFF. In nucleotides, the CDR3 is TGCAGCGTTGAAGGGGGTAGACAGGGGTCTTACAATGAGCAGTTCTTC.

As regards this clone: The sample carries other DNA sequences with the same CDR3. V gene TRBV6-6 combines with J gene TRBJ1-5; D gene ambiguous. Germline-derived CDR1 and CDR2 are MNHNY and SVGAGI (reference sequence). The V end lost 0 bases, the J end lost 1 base, and 4 bases lay between the germline ends. CDR3 size: 14 residues. DNA for the CDR3: TGTGCCAGCAGTTACTCGACGAGCAATCAGCCCCAGCATTTT. It specifies CASSYSTSNQPQHF.

V gene TRBV28 combines with J gene TRBJ2-5; TRBD1 matches at 9 bases. Germline V gene lookup returns CDR1 MDHEN and CDR2 SYDVKM. Trimming took 5 bases from V and 1 from J; bases not matched to a gene: 8. The length of the CDR3 is 16 residues. CDR3 sequence reads: CASSQDRGLIQETQYF. For the CDR3, the DNA is TGTGCCAGCAGTCAGGACAGGGGCCTTATCCAAGAGACCCAGTACTTC.

CDR3 loop: CASSASTTYTGELFF. The CDR3 region has the DNA TGTGCCAGCAGCGCGTCCACGACGTACACCGGGGAGCTGTTTTTT. The genes are TRBV7-6 and TRBJ2-2; D gene ambiguous. This CDR3 spans 15 amino acids. Per the germline V gene, CDR1 is SGHVS and CDR2 is FNYEAQ. V gave up 5 bases and J gave up 3 bases, with 13 bases separating them.

This clone was detected a few times. The genes are TRBV29-1 and TRBJ1-2; 7 positions agree with TRBD1. The CDR3 runs to 13 residues. The germline gives CDR1 SQVTM, CDR2 ANQGSEA. J gave up 2 bases and V 3 bases, and 3 bases lay outside the gene matches. CDR3 in amino acids: CSVETGRNYGYTF. The DNA for the CDR3 is TGCAGCGTTGAGACAGGGAGAAACTATGGCTACACCTTC.